This T cell receptor (beta chain) came from a study of OX40 agonist ivuxolimab in advanced cancers. The method was immunoSEQ multiplex PCR; TCRdb's version includes in-frame clones alone and lacks a portion of them. The sample yields 100,000 to 120,000 clones, roughly 89% seen once. The source was CD4+ or CD8+ T cells sorted from blood, collected in a trial of the OX40 agonist ivuxolimab. This TCR was recovered from an adult with an advanced solid tumor such as melanoma, head and neck, liver or kidney cancer.

The CDR3 bases are TGTGCCAGCAGTTGGGCGACAGCAAACTACCAAGAGACCCAGTACTTC. Translating it yields CASSWATANYQETQYF. V is TRBV5-6 and J is TRBJ2-5; tentatively, D is TRBD1 (5 bases). Trimming shortened V by 5 bases and J by 0 bases, and 17 bases separated the two germline ends. This CDR3 comprises 16 residues. CDR1 is SGHDT, CDR2 YYEEEE, per germline.